The rows below give T cell receptor beta chains drawn from one sample of a study of vaccination and CD4 T cells after COVID-19. MiXCR, run by TCRdb on the PCR reads, gives a single entry per CDR3 protein. The sample lists approximately 4,200 distinct CDR3 sequences; around a fifth were seen once. Their antigen targets remain unknown. Sequences were obtained from CD4+ T cells from blood, cultured in vitro. The source is a human donor who had recovered from COVID-19. Both conserved end residues are part of each CDR3. A D gene is named only where the DNA matches it firmly. Clone size is not always given. Where it is, it says once, few, many or a class for expanded clones.

TRBJ2-7	TRBV15	few	14	.	TGTGCCACCGGTAAAAGCCACGGTGAAGGCGAGCAGTACTTC	CATGKSHGEGEQYF
TRBJ2-2	TRBV12-3/TRBV12-4	.	15	.	TGTGCCGGCAGTTTAAGCGCTCCGAACACCGGGGAGCTGTTTTTT	CAGSLSAPNTGELFF
TRBJ2-6	TRBV7-3	.	15	.	TGTGCCAGCAGCCGAACCTACTCTGGGGCCAACGTCCTGACTTTC	CASSRTYSGANVLTF
TRBJ1-5	TRBV5-1	.	14	.	TGCGCCAGCAGCCTGGACAGTGGAGGACAGCCCCAGCATTTT	CASSLDSGGQPQHF
TRBJ2-1	TRBV6-1	few	14	.	TGTGCCAGCAGTGAAGCGGGTAAGAGCAATGAGCAGTTCTTC	CASSEAGKSNEQFF
TRBJ1-1	TRBV10-3	few	14	.	TGTGCCATCAGTGGGTCTTCGAGGAACACTGAAGCTTTCTTT	CAISGSSRNTEAFF
TRBJ2-1	TRBV6-1	few	17	TRBD2	TGTGCCAGCGGAGGTGGACTAGCGGGGGCTAACTACAATGAGCAGTTCTTC	CASGGGLAGANYNEQFF
TRBJ2-5	TRBV11-2	medium-sized	15	TRBD2	TGTGCCAGCAGCCCAGGGGGGACTAGCGTTGAGACCCAGTACTTC	CASSPGGTSVETQYF
TRBJ1-1	TRBV30	.	12	.	TGTGCCTGGAGTTCGCTTAACACTGAAGCTTTCTTT	CAWSSLNTEAFF
TRBJ2-1	TRBV25-1	once	12	.	TGTGCCAGCAGTCCGAGGGGGGGGGAGCAGCTCTTC	CASSPRGGEQLF
TRBJ1-4	TRBV10-3	few	12	TRBD1	TGTGCCACTTCAGGGGGAGGAGAAAAACTGTTTTTT	CATSGGGEKLFF
TRBJ2-3	TRBV5-1	.	15	TRBD2	TGCGCCAGCAGCGGCACGGGGGGGCCCACAGATACGCAGTATTTT	CASSGTGGPTDTQYF
TRBJ2-3	TRBV5-6	once	18	TRBD2	TGTGCCAGCAGCTCTCTTATCCGACTAGCGGGGACCACAGATACGCAGTATTTT	CASSSLIRLAGTTDTQYF
TRBJ2-7	TRBV15	few	15	TRBD1	TGTGCCACCAGCCCACCCGACAGGGCCTCCTACGAGCAGTACTTC	CATSPPDRASYEQYF
TRBJ1-3	TRBV27	.	13	.	TGTGCCAGCAGATCTTACTCTGGAAACACCATATATTTT	CASRSYSGNTIYF
TRBJ2-5	TRBV4-2	medium-sized	16	TRBD2	TGTGCCAGCAGCCAAACTAGCGGGGGGGCCGAAGAGACCCAGTACTTC	CASSQTSGGAEETQYF
TRBJ2-7	TRBV20-1	.	12	.	TGCAGTGCCCTCAAGGGGGATTACGAGCAGTACTTC	CSALKGDYEQYF
TRBJ2-5	TRBV25-1	few	13	TRBD1	TGTGCCAGCAGCCCAAGGGGGCCAAGGGCCCAGTACTTC	CASSPRGPRAQYF
TRBJ1-2	TRBV12-3/TRBV12-4	medium-sized	14	.	TGTGCCAGCAGTCCTATTGGGCTCATGTATGCCTACACCTTC	CASSPIGLMYAYTF
TRBJ2-2	TRBV30	.	15	.	TGTGCCTGGAGTCTTGACTGGGGAAACACCGGGGAGCTGTTTTTT	CAWSLDWGNTGELFF
TRBJ1-4	TRBV12-3/TRBV12-4	.	14	TRBD1	TGTGCCAGCAGCCCGGGACAGGGGAACGAAAAACTGTTTTTT	CASSPGQGNEKLFF
TRBJ2-3	TRBV9	few	16	.	TGTGCCAGCACGAGGAGGGAGGGGGCTTTCGCAGATACGCAGTATTTT	CASTRREGAFADTQYF
TRBJ1-3	TRBV9	few	13	.	TGTGCCAGCAGCGCCGAGGGGGGGAACACCATATATTTT	CASSAEGGNTIYF
TRBJ1-1	TRBV11-2	few	14	.	TGTGCCAGCAGCCTACTGGGGAAGAACACTGAAGCTTTCTTT	CASSLLGKNTEAFF
TRBJ1-3	TRBV6-1	.	13	.	TGTGCCAGCAGGGGAAACTCTGGAAACACCATATATTTT	CASRGNSGNTIYF
TRBJ1-6	TRBV20-1	medium-sized	15	TRBD1	TGCAGTGCTAGAGATGTGGGACAGTATAATTCACCCCTCCACTTT	CSARDVGQYNSPLHF
TRBJ2-3	TRBV20-1	medium-sized	12	TRBD2	TGCAGTGCTAGACTAGCGGACGATACGCAGTATTTT	CSARLADDTQYF
TRBJ1-1	TRBV30	few	13	.	TGTGCCTGGAGTGGGAATTGGGGAACTGAAGCTTTCTTT	CAWSGNWGTEAFF
TRBJ2-7	TRBV2	.	12	.	TGTGCCAGCACCAGCAACTCCTACGAGCAGTACTTC	CASTSNSYEQYF
TRBJ1-1	TRBV21-1	few	14	.	TGTGCCAGCAGCATGGGGACGAAGGAGGGTGAAGCTTTCTTT	CASSMGTKEGEAFF
TRBJ1-1	TRBV15	.	16	.	TGTGCCACCAGCAGAGATTCGGATGCTGCGAACACTGAAGCTTTCTTT	CATSRDSDAANTEAFF
TRBJ1-5	TRBV27	few	14	TRBD1	TGTGCCAGCAGTAAGACAGGGCTCAGGCAGCCCCAGCATTTT	CASSKTGLRQPQHF
TRBJ2-5	TRBV11-1	.	15	TRBD2	TGTGCCAGCAGCCCCCCCGGGACTAGCGGAGAGACCCAGTACTTC	CASSPPGTSGETQYF
TRBJ1-2	TRBV20-1	.	14	.	TGCAGTGCTAGAGGCCAGGGTGGGAACTATGGCTACACCTTC	CSARGQGGNYGYTF
TRBJ2-3	TRBV2	.	14	.	TGTGCCAGCAGGGGGGGCACTAGCTCCGATACGCAGTATTTT	CASRGGTSSDTQYF
TRBJ1-1	TRBV5-1	.	15	.	TGCGCCAGCAGCTTGGACAGTGGGGGGCAGGAGCGAGCTTTCTTT	CASSLDSGGQERAFF
TRBJ1-3	TRBV2	few	17	.	TGTGCCAGCAGTGCGAACCCAGGGACCGCCCTGGGAAACACCATATATTTT	CASSANPGTALGNTIYF
TRBJ1-6	TRBV6-1	few	13	.	TGTGCCAGCAGGAGGAGTTATAATTCACCCCTCCACTTT	CASRRSYNSPLHF
TRBJ2-7	TRBV12-3/TRBV12-4	.	13	.	TGTGCCAGCGGGGCCTCCCCAGTTTACGAGCAGTACTTC	CASGASPVYEQYF
TRBJ1-1	TRBV2	.	14	.	TGTGCCAGCATCCCTTTCGGGGGCGGCACTGAAGCTTTCTTT	CASIPFGGGTEAFF
TRBJ2-5	TRBV6-9	.	17	.	TGTGCCAGCAGTTACCACCGGCGCCGGGCGTCCCAAGAGACCCAGTACTTC	CASSYHRRRASQETQYF
TRBJ2-7	TRBV20-1	few	13	.	TGCAGTGCTTCGGGTCCCCTGGCCTACGAGCAGTACTTC	CSASGPLAYEQYF
TRBJ2-6	TRBV20-1	.	12	.	TGCAGTGCCAGTCCTGGGGCCAACGTCCTGACTTTC	CSASPGANVLTF
TRBJ1-2	TRBV3-1	.	13	.	TGTGCCAGCAGCCAAGATCTTGTGGATGGCTACACCTTC	CASSQDLVDGYTF
TRBJ1-2	TRBV30	.	14	.	TGTGCCTGGAGTGTATCTTGGGGGAGGGATGGCTACACCTTC	CAWSVSWGRDGYTF
TRBJ2-4	TRBV11-1	.	16	TRBD1	TGTGCCAGCAGCCCCCGGGACAGTCTAACCAAAAACATTCAGTACTTC	CASSPRDSLTKNIQYF
TRBJ2-1	TRBV5-1	.	15	TRBD2	TGCGCCAGCAGCTTCGGTGCGGGAGGGGTGGGGGAGCAGTTCTTC	CASSFGAGGVGEQFF
TRBJ1-1	TRBV30	medium-sized	11	.	TGTGCCTGGAGGGAGAACGCTGAAGCTTTCTTT	CAWRENAEAFF
TRBJ2-5	TRBV11-3	.	16	TRBD2	TGTGCCAGCAGTCCCGGACTAGCGGGGGCCCAGGAGACCCAGTACTTC	CASSPGLAGAQETQYF
TRBJ1-1	TRBV5-1	.	14	.	TGCGCCAGCAGCTTGGATGTCGAGAACACTGAAGCTTTCTTT	CASSLDVENTEAFF
TRBJ2-5	TRBV30	few	13	.	TGTGCCTGGAGTGTGAGGGGAGGACGCACCCAGTACTTC	CAWSVRGGRTQYF
TRBJ1-3	TRBV6-5	.	14	.	TGTGCCAGCAGTTACACTGCCTCTGGAAACACCATATATTTT	CASSYTASGNTIYF